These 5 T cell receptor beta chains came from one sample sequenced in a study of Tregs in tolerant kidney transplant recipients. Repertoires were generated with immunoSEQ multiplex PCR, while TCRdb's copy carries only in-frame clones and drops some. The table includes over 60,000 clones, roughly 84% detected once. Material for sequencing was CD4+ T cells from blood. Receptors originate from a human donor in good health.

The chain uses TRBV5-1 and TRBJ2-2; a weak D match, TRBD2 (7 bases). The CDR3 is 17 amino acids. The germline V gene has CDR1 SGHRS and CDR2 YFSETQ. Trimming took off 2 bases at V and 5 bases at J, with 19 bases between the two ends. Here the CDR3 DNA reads TGCGCCAGCAGCTTCAGAGGGGGAGGGCCACGTACCGGGGAGCTGTTTTTT. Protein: CASSFRGGGPRTGELFF.

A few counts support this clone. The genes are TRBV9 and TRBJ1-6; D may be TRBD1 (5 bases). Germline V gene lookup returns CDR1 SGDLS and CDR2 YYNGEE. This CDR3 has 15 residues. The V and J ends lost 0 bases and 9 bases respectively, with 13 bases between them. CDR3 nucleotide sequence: TGTGCCAGCAGCGTAGGAGGGCAGGGAACTTCACCCCTCCACTTT. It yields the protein CASSVGGQGTSPLHF.

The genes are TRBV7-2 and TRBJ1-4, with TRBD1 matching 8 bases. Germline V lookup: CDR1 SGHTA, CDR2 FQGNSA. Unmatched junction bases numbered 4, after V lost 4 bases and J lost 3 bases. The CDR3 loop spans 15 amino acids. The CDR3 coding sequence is TGTGCCAGCAGCTCGCAGACAGGGGCTAATGAAAAACTGTTTTTT. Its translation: CASSSQTGANEKLFF.

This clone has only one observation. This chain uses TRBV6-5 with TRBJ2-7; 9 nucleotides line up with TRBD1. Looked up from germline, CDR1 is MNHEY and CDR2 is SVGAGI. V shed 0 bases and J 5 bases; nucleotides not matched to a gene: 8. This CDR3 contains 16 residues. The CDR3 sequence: CASSYSHPGQGHEQYF. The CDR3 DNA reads TGTGCCAGCAGTTACTCGCACCCGGGACAGGGTCACGAGCAGTACTTC.

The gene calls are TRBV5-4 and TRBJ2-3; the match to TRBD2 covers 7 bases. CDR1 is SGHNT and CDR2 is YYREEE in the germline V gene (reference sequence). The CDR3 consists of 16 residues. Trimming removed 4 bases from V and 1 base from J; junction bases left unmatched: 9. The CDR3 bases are TGTGCCAGCAGCCCCCGGCTAGCGGTACGCACAGATACGCAGTATTTT. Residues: CASSPRLAVRTDTQYF.